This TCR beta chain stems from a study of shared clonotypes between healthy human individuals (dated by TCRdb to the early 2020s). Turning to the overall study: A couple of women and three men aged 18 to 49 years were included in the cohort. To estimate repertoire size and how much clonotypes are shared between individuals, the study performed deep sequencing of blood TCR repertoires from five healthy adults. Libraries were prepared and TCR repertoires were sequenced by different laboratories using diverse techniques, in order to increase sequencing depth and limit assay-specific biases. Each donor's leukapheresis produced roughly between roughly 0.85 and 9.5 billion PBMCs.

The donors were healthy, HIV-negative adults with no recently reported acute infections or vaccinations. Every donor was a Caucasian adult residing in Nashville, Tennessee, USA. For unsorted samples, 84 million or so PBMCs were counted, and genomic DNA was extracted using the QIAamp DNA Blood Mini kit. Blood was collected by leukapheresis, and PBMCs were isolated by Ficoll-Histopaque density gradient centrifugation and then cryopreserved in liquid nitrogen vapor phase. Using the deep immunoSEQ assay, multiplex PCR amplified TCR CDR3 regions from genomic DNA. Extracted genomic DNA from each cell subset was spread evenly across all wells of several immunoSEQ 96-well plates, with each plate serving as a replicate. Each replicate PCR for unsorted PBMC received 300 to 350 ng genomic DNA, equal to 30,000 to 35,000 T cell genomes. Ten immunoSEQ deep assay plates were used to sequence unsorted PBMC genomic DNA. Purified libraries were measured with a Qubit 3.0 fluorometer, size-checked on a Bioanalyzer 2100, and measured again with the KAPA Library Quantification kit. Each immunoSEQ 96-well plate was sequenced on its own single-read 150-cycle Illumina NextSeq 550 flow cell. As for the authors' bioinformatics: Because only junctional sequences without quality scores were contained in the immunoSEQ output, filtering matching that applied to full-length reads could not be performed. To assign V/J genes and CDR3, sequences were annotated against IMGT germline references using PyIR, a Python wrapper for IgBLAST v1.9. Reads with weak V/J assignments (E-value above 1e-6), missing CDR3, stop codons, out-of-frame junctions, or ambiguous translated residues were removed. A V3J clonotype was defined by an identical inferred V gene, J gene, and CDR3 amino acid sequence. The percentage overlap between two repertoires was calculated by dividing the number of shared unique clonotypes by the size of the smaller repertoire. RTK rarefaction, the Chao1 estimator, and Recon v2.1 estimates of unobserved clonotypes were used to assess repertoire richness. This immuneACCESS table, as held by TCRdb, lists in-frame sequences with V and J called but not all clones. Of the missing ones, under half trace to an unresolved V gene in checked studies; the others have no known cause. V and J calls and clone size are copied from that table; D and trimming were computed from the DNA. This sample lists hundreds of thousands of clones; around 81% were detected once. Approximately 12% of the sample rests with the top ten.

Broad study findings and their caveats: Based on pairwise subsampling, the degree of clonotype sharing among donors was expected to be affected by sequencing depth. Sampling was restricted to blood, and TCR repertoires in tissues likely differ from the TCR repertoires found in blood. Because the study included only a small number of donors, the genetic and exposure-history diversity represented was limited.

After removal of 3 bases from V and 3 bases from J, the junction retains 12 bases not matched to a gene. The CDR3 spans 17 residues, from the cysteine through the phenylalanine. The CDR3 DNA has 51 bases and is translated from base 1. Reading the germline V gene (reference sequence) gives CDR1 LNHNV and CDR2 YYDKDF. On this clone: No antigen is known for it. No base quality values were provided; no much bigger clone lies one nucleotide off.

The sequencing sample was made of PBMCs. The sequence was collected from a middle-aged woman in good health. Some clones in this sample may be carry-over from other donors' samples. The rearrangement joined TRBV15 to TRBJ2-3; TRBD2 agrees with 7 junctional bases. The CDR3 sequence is CATSRAPWGGGTDTQYF. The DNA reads TGTGCCACCAGCAGGGCCCCGTGGGGCGGGGGAACAGATACGCAGTATTTT.